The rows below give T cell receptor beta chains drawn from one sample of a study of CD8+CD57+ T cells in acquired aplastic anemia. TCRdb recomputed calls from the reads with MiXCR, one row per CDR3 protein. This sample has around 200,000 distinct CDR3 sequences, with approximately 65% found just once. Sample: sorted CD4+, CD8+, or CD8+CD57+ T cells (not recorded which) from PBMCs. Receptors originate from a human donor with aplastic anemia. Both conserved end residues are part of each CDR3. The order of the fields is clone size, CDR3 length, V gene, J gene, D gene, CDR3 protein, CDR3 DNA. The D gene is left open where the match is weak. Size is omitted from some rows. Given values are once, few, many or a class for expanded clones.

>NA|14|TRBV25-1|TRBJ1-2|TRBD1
CASSEWGQGHGYTF
TGTGCCAGCAGTGAATGGGGACAGGGGCATGGCTACACCTTC
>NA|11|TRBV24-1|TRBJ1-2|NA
CATSDAYGYTF
TGTGCCACCAGTGACGCCTATGGCTACACCTTC
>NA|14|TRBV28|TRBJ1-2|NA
CASSLIDRHYGYTF
TGTGCCAGCAGTTTAATTGACAGACACTATGGCTACACCTTC
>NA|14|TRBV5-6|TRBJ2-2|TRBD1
CASRVQGTTGELFF
TGTGCCAGCAGGGTACAGGGGACCACCGGGGAGCTGTTTTTT
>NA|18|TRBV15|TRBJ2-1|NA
CATSRDTGGGSPYNEQFF
TGTGCCACCAGCAGAGATACGGGGGGCGGGAGTCCCTACAATGAGCAGTTCTTC
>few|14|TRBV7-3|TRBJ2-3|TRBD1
CASSGTGVPDTQYF
TGTGCCAGCAGCGGGACAGGGGTGCCAGATACGCAGTATTTT
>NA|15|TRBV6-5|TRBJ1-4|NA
CASSYLQGSGEKLFF
TGTGCCAGCAGTTACTTGCAGGGGTCCGGGGAAAAACTGTTTTTT
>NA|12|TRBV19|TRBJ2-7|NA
CASSIGTYGQYF
TGTGCCAGTAGTATAGGAACCTACGGGCAGTACTTC
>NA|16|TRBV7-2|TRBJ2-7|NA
CASSFPPGILSYEQYF
TGTGCCAGCAGCTTCCCTCCGGGTATACTTAGCTACGAGCAGTACTTC
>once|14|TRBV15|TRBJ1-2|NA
CATSSFAGASGYTF
TGTGCCACCAGCAGCTTTGCAGGGGCTAGCGGCTACACCTTC
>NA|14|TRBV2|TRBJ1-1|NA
CASSNYRANTEAFF
TGTGCCAGCAGCAATTACAGGGCGAACACTGAAGCTTTCTTT
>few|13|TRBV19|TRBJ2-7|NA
CASDGISRGEQYF
TGTGCCAGTGACGGAATTTCACGGGGGGAGCAGTACTTC
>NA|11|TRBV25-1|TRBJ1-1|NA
CASSRSLEAFF
TGTGCCAGCAGCCGATCCCTTGAAGCTTTCTTT
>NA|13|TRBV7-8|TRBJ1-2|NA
CASSLAYGSGYTF
TGTGCCAGCAGCTTAGCGTATGGTAGCGGCTACACCTTC